Sequencing of this T cell receptor (beta chain) was carried out in a study of molecular identifiers for immune sequencing clone quantification. Across the study: In replicates, the authors split RNA from roughly 20,000 or 100,000 naive CD8 cells five ways and sequenced four. Study-wide results and limits: Under 1% of molecules in naive cells, but over 99% of effector molecules, belonged to clones above 20 RNA copies.

Sorting recovered naive CD8 T cells on a CD8+CD4-CCR7+CD45RA+ profile. This clonotype was counted ten times or more. Antigen unknown. Bulk libraries came from a prior protocol with listed TCR primers. TCRdb itself ran the PCR reads through MiXCR, one entry per CDR3 protein. Of 400,000 to 600,000 distinct CDR3 sequences in the sample, 20% to 25% were seen once. Trimming stripped 0 bases from V and 3 bases from J, with 9 bases between. Germline V lookup: CDR1 LGHNA, CDR2 YSLEER. There are 14 residues in the CDR3. Material: naive CD8+ T cells from blood, with Jurkat cell RNA spiked in. Subset of the sample: FACS-sorted CD8+CD4-CCR7+CD45RA+ naive T cells. V is TRBV4-3 and J is TRBJ2-7; TRBD1 is a possible D gene (5 bases). The origin of this receptor is a human donor in good health. Some libraries in this study had Jurkat cell RNA spiked in. The CDR3 spells CASSQDLGLYEQYF. CDR3 nucleotide sequence: TGCGCCAGCAGCCAAGATTTGGGGCTCTACGAGCAGTACTTC.